The clone carrying this T cell receptor (beta chain) was counted only a few times. Its antigen is unidentified. All donors comprised healthy Caucasians. This sample was included in a study of identical twins. Study outcomes and limitations: Rather than following the same donors, the conclusions depended on cross-sectional statistical analysis. Insertions were fewer in abundant cord blood beta clonotypes, whereas memory repertoires showed none of this pattern.

Via MiXCR, TCRdb re-called the 5' RACE reads, giving one row per CDR3 protein. The sample lists under 500,000 distinct CDR3 sequences, about 13% occurring once. The germline CDR1 and CDR2 sequences are KGHSH and LQKENI. V lost 6 bases to trimming and J lost 5 bases; unmatched junction nucleotides: 12. The CDR3 covers 15 residues. These data also featured in a second study, about yellow fever vaccine responses in identical twins.

The receptor was isolated from a young woman in good health. The V and J genes are TRBV18 and TRBJ1-1, with TRBD1 identical over 7 bases. The sequenced sample consisted of CD4+ T cells sorted from blood. DNA of the CDR3: TGTGCCAGCTCCCCCTGGGACAGAGTAAGGACTGAAGCTTTCTTT. Its translation is CASSPWDRVRTEAFF. Combining the CDR3 with reference TRBV18 and TRBJ1-1 gives the whole variable domain NAGVMQNPRHLVRRRGQEARLRCSPMKGHSHVYWYRQLPEEGLKFMVYLQKENIIDESGMPKERFSAEFPKEGPSILRIQQVVRGDSAAYFCASSPWDRVRTEAFFGQGTRLTVV.